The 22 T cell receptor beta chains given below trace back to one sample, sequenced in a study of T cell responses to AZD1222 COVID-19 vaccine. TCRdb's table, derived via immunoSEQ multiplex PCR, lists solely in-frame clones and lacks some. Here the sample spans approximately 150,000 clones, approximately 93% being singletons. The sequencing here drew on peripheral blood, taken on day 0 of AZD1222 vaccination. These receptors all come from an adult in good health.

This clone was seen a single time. The chain's CDR3 is CASSWNPGTANEKLFF. The DNA for the CDR3 is TGCGCCAGCAGCTGGAACCCTGGGACAGCTAATGAAAAACTGTTTTTT. The chain couples TRBV5-1 to TRBJ1-4, with TRBD1 identical over 7 bases. CDR1 SGHRS and CDR2 YFSETQ come from the germline V gene. V trimming: 3 bases; J trimming: 3 bases; junction bases outside the gene matches: 8. The CDR3 runs to 16 residues. Full variable domain (remainder filled in from reference TRBV5-1 and TRBJ1-4): KAGVTQTPRYLIKTRGQQVTLSCSPISGHRSVSWYQQTPGQGLQFLFEYFSETQRNKGNFPGRFSGRQFSNSRSEMNVSTLELGDSALYLCASSWNPGTANEKLFFGSGTQLSVL.

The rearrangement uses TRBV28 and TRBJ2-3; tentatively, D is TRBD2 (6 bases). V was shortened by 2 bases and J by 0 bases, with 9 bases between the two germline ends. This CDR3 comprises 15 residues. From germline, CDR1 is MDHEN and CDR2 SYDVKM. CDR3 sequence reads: CASSLGGTSTDTQYF. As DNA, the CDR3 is TGTGCCAGCAGTTTAGGCGGGACTAGCACAGATACGCAGTATTTT. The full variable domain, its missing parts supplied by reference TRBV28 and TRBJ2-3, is DVKVTQSSRYLVKRTGEKVFLECVQDMDHENMFWYRQDPGLGLRLIYFSYDVKMKEKGDIPEGYSVSREKKERFSLILESASTNQTSMYLCASSLGGTSTDTQYFGPGTRLTVL.

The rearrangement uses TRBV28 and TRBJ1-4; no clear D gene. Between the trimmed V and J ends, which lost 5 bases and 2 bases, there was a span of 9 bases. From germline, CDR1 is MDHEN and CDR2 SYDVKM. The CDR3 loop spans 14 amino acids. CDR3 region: CASSQPHTNEKLFF. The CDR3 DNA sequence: TGTGCCAGCAGTCAACCACACACTAATGAAAAACTGTTTTTT.

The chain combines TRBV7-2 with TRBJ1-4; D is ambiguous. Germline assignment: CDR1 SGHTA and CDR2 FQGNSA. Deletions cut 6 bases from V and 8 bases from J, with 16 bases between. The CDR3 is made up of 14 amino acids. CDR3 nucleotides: TGTGCCAGCAGTGCTGGGATCAATGTGGAAAAACTGTTTTTT. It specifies CASSAGINVEKLFF.

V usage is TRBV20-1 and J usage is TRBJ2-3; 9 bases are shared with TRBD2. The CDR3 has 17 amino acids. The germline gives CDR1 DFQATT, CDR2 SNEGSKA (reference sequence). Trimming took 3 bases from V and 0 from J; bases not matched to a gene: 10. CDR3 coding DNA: TGCAGTGCTAGTCGGCGGGGGGGCCGGGGGAGCACAGATACGCAGTATTTT. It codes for CSASRRGGRGSTDTQYF.

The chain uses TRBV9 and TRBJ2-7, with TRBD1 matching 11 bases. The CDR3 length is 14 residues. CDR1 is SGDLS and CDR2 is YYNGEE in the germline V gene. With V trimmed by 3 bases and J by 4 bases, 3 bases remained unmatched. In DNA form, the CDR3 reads TGTGCCAGCAGCGGGGGACAGGGGGAATACGAGCAGTACTTC. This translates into CASSGGQGEYEQYF.

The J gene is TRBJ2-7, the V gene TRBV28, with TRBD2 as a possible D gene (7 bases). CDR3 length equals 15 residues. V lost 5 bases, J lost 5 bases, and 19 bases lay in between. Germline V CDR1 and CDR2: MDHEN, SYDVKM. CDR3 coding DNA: TGTGCCAGCAGTGGGGGGGGCGGAGCCATCCACGAGCAGTACTTC. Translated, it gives CASSGGGGAIHEQYF.

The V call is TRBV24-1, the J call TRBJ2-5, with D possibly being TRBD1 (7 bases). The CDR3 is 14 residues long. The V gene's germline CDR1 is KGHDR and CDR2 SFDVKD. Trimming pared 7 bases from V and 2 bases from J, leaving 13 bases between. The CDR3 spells CATSQGGTQETQYF. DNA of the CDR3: TGTGCCACCAGCCAGGGGGGAACGCAAGAGACCCAGTACTTC.

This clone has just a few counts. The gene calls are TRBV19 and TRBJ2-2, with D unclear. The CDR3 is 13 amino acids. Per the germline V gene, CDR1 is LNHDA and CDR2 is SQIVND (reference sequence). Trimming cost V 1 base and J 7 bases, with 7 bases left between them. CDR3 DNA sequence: TGTGCCAGTAGTATAGTCCTGAGCGGGGAGCTGTTTTTT. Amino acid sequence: CASSIVLSGELFF.

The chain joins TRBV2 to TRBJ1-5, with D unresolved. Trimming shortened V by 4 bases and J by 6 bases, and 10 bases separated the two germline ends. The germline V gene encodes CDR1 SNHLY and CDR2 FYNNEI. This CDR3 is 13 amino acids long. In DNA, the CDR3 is TGTGCCAGCAGTGGACATGGAGGTCAGCCCCAGCATTTT. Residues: CASSGHGGQPQHF.

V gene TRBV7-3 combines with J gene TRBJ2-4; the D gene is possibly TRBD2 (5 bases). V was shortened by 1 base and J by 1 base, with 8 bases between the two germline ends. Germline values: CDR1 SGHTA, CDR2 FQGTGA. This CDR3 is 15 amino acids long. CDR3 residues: CASSLRGGAKNIQYF. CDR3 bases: TGTGCCAGCAGCTTAAGAGGAGGCGCCAAAAACATTCAGTACTTC. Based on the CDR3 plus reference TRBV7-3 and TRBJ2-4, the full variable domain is GAGVSQTPSNKVTEKGKYVELRCDPISGHTALYWYRQSLGQGPEFLIYFQGTGAADDSGLPNDRFFAVRPEGSVSTLKIQRTERGDSAVYLCASSLRGGAKNIQYFGAGTRLSVL.

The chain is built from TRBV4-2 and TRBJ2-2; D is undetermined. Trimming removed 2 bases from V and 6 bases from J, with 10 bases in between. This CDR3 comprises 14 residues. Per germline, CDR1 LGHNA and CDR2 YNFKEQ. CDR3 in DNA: TGTGCCAGCAGCCAAAGTGTGGTGGCCGGGGAGCTGTTTTTT. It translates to CASSQSVVAGELFF.

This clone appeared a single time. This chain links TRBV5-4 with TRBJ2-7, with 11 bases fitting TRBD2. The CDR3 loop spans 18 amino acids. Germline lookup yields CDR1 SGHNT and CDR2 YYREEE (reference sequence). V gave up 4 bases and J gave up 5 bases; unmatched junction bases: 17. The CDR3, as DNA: TGTGCCAGCAGCACCCGGTCGTTTAGCGGGGGGGCGTTCCACGAGCAGTACTTC. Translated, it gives CASSTRSFSGGAFHEQYF.

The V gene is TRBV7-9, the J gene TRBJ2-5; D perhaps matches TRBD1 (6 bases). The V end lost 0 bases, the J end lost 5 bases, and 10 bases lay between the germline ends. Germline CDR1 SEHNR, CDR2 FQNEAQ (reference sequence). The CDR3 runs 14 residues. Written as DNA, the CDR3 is TGTGCCAGCAGCTTAGCCGGACAGCAGGAGACCCAGTACTTC. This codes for CASSLAGQQETQYF.

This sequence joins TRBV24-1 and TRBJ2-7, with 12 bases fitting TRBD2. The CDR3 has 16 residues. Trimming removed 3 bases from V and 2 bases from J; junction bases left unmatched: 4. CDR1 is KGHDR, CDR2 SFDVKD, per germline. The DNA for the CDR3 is TGTGCCACCAGTGATGCTAGCGGGGGGGGAACCTACGAGCAGTACTTC. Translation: CATSDASGGGTYEQYF.

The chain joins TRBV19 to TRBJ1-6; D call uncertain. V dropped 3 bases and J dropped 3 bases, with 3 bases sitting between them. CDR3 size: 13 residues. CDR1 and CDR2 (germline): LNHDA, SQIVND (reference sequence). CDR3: CASSMDYNSPLHF. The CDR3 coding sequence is TGTGCCAGTAGTATGGACTATAATTCACCCCTCCACTTT.

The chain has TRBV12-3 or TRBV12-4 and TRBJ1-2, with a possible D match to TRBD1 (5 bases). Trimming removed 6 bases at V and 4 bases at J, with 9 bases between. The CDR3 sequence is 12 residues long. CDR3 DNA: TGTGCCAGCAGCGGGACGGGCTATGGCTACACCTTC. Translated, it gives CASSGTGYGYTF.

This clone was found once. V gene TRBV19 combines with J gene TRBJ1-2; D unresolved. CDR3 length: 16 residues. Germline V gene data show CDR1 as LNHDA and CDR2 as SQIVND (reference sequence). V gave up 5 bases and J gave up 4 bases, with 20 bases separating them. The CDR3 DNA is TGTGCCAGTAGTTCCGTCGAGGGTTTGCGGATCTATGGCTACACCTTC. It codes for CASSSVEGLRIYGYTF.

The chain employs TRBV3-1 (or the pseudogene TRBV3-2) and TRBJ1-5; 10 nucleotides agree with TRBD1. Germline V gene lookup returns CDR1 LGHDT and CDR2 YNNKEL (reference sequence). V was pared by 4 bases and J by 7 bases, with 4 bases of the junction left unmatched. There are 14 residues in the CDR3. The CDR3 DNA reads TGTGCCAGCAGCCGGACAGGGGGTGGGCAGCCCCAGCATTTT. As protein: CASSRTGGGQPQHF.

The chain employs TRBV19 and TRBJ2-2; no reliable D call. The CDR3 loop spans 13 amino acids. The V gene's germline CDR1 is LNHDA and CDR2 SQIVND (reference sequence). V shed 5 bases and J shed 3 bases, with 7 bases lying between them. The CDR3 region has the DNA TGTGCCAGTAGTGTACGGGACACCGGGGAGCTGTTTTTT. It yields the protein CASSVRDTGELFF.

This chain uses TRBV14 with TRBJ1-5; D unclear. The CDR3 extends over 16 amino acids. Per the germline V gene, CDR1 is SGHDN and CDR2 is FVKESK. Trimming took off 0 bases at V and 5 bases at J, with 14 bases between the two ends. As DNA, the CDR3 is TGTGCCAGCAGCCAAGACGTCGCCCACCTCCATCAGCCCCAGCATTTT. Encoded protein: CASSQDVAHLHQPQHF.

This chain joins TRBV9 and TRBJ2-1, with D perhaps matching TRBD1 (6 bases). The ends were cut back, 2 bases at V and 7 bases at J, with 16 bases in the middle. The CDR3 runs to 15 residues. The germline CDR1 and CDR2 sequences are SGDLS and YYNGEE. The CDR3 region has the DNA TGTGCCAGCAGCGTTCTGCCAGGGGATAAGAATGAGCAGTTCTTC. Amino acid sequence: CASSVLPGDKNEQFF.